This entry lists 25 T cell receptor beta chains sequenced from one sample in a study of post-analysis software for immune sequencing data. General study results and limits: Five or six TRBV segments were more frequent in patients than controls; TRBV5-6, TRBV5-1 and TRBV20-1 belonged to this group.

Prepared libraries of TCR beta cDNA carried unique molecular identifiers. In TCRdb, the PCR reads were re-called with MiXCR into one record per CDR3 protein. Of about 400,000 distinct CDR3 sequences detected, roughly 30% appear once; the ten largest clones hold roughly 12%. These receptors are not linked to any known antigen. The specimen was blood. Receptors were obtained from a girl aged 10 to 17 with multiple sclerosis.

The chain couples TRBV11-2 to TRBJ1-1; a possible D gene is TRBD1 (5 bases). From germline, CDR1 is SGHAT and CDR2 FQNNGV. This CDR3 region has 15 residues. The V and J ends lost 4 bases and 2 bases respectively, with 14 bases between them. CDR3 amino acids: CASSYRWGFNTEAFF. The DNA of the CDR3 is TGTGCCAGCAGCTACCGTTGGGGGTTTAACACTGAAGCTTTCTTT.

This clonotype came up a few times. V usage is TRBV20-1 and J usage is TRBJ2-1; 13 bases line up with TRBD2. This CDR3 is built from 16 residues. With 3 bases clipped from V and 4 bases from J, the junction kept 6 bases outside the gene matches. CDR1 is DFQATT, CDR2 SNEGSKA, per germline (reference sequence). Here the CDR3 reads CSARGTSGANYNEQFF. CDR3 DNA sequence: TGCAGTGCTAGGGGGACTAGCGGGGCCAATTACAATGAGCAGTTCTTC.

This clonotype was counted only a few times. This rearrangement joins TRBV12-3 or TRBV12-4 to TRBJ2-3; 9 bases map to TRBD2. The CDR3 spans 16 residues. The trim removed 3 bases at V and 2 bases at J, leaving 6 bases unmatched. The CDR3 reads CASSFRLAGYTDTQYF. The CDR3 DNA sequence: TGTGCCAGCAGTTTTCGTCTAGCGGGGTACACAGATACGCAGTATTTT.

CDR3 region: CASSLRALNEQFF. DNA of the CDR3: TGTGCCAGCAGTCTCCGGGCCCTCAATGAGCAGTTCTTC. V usage is TRBV6-5 and J usage is TRBJ2-1; D unresolved. Trimming took 5 bases from V and 6 from J, leaving 11 bases between them. The CDR3 loop spans 13 amino acids. Germline CDR1 is MNHEY and CDR2 is SVGAGI.

This clonotype showed up just a few times. The rearrangement uses TRBV18 and TRBJ1-2, with D maybe TRBD1 (5 bases). V was trimmed by 0 bases and J by 4 bases, leaving 12 bases between them. Germline V gene data show CDR1 as KGHSH and CDR2 as LQKENI. The CDR3 totals 15 residues. The CDR3 reads CASSPPSTGSYGYTF. The CDR3 nucleotides are TGTGCCAGCTCACCACCTTCTACAGGTTCCTATGGCTACACCTTC.

The chain carries TRBV2 and TRBJ2-3; D is possibly TRBD2 (6 bases). Germline V gene sequence: CDR1 SNHLY, CDR2 FYNNEI. V dropped 7 bases and J dropped 2 bases, with 19 bases sitting between them. CDR3 length equals 16 residues. The CDR3 protein is CASTDLARKNTDTQYF. CDR3 sequence (DNA): TGTGCCAGCACTGACCTAGCGCGGAAGAACACAGATACGCAGTATTTT.

This chain connects TRBV5-6 to TRBJ1-2; no reliable D call. Between the trimmed V and J ends, which lost 1 base and 3 bases, there was a span of 7 bases. This CDR3 spans 13 amino acids. The germline V gene encodes CDR1 SGHDT and CDR2 YYEEEE. CDR3 amino acids: CASSLWADYGYTF. In nucleotides, the CDR3 is TGTGCCAGCAGCTTGTGGGCAGACTATGGCTACACCTTC.

The CDR3 DNA sequence: TGTGCCAGCAGCGGACGACTAGCGGGGGGCTACAATGAGCAGTTCTTC. Protein sequence: CASSGRLAGGYNEQFF. The chain employs TRBV11-2 and TRBJ2-1; 13 bases match TRBD2. J lost 3 bases, V lost 5 bases, and 4 bases had no gene match. This CDR3 comprises 16 residues. Germline V gives CDR1 SGHAT, CDR2 FQNNGV.

The V gene is TRBV28, the J gene TRBJ1-1; 7 bases fit TRBD1. Trimming cost V 4 bases and J 5 bases; bases outside gene matches: 10. The CDR3 has 15 residues. CDR1 is MDHEN, CDR2 SYDVKM, per germline. CDR3 amino acids: CASSSPTGRLTEAFF. The CDR3 DNA is TGTGCCAGCAGTTCCCCGACAGGGCGTTTAACTGAAGCTTTCTTT. The full variable domain, completed using reference TRBV28 and TRBJ1-1, is DVKVTQSSRYLVKRTGEKVFLECVQDMDHENMFWYRQDPGLGLRLIYFSYDVKMKEKGDIPEGYSVSREKKERFSLILESASTNQTSMYLCASSSPTGRLTEAFFGQGTRLTVV.

V is TRBV20-1 and J is TRBJ1-5, with 10 bases matching TRBD1. Germline CDR1 is DFQATT and CDR2 is SNEGSKA (reference sequence). There are 13 residues in the CDR3. The V and J ends lost 5 bases and 2 bases, in that order; junction bases with no gene match: 0. The CDR3 coding sequence is TGCAGTGCTGGGACAGGGGGCAATCAGCCCCAGCATTTT. Translation: CSAGTGGNQPQHF.

The chain links TRBV19 to TRBJ2-5; 8 bases are shared with TRBD2. V was clipped by 5 bases and J by 4 bases; unmatched bases: 12. There are 16 residues in the CDR3. Germline loops: CDR1 LNHDA, CDR2 SQIVND (reference sequence). CDR3 DNA sequence: TGTGCCAGTAGTCCCCTATCGAGCGGGGGCGGAGAGACCCAGTACTTC. The encoded protein is CASSPLSSGGGETQYF.

J is TRBJ2-7 and V is TRBV12-3 or TRBV12-4, with 10 bases lining up with TRBD1. Trimming cost V 5 bases and J 3 bases; bases outside gene matches: 4. The CDR3 is 14 amino acids. This CDR3 is CASSKGQGNYEQYF. The DNA of the CDR3 is TGTGCCAGCAGTAAGGGACAGGGGAACTACGAGCAGTACTTC.

CDR3 sequence reads: CASSLWPTNSGANVLTF. CDR3 nucleotides: TGTGCCAGCAGTCTATGGCCCACCAACTCTGGGGCCAACGTCCTGACTTTC. The chain links TRBV27 to TRBJ2-6; D call uncertain. Per the germline V gene, CDR1 is MNHEY and CDR2 is SMNVEV (reference sequence). V shed 5 bases and J shed 0 bases, with 14 bases lying between them. The CDR3 runs to 17 residues.

Only a few counts were recorded for this clonotype. J is TRBJ2-2 and V is TRBV25-1; no reliable D call. Trimming stripped 6 bases from V and 0 bases from J, with 5 bases between. The CDR3 runs 13 residues. Per germline, CDR1 MGHDK and CDR2 SYGVNS. The chain's CDR3 is CASRTPNTGELFF. The CDR3 coding sequence is TGTGCCAGCAGGACACCGAACACCGGGGAGCTGTTTTTT.

CDR3 protein: CASSLAPGQNTEAFF. The CDR3 region has the DNA TGTGCCAGCAGCTTAGCCCCGGGACAGAACACTGAAGCTTTCTTT. The rearrangement uses TRBV7-2 and TRBJ1-1; the D gene is possibly TRBD1 (6 bases). The CDR3 contains 15 residues. The V gene's germline CDR1 is SGHTA and CDR2 FQGNSA. With 0 bases removed from V and 1 base from J, the gap between germline ends came to 9 bases.

This clonotype has a handful of counts. The chain combines TRBV5-6 with TRBJ1-2, with D tentatively TRBD1 (5 bases). Trimming shortened V by 1 base and J by 6 bases, and 13 bases separated the two germline ends. The V gene's germline CDR1 is SGHDT and CDR2 YYEEEE. The CDR3 length is 14 residues. The CDR3 DNA follows: TGTGCCAGCAGCTTGACAGGCCGGGGTAATGGCTACACCTTC. Its protein is CASSLTGRGNGYTF.

The chain employs TRBV18 and TRBJ2-7, with 7 bases that match TRBD1. The V and J ends lost 3 bases and 3 bases, in that order; junction bases with no gene match: 5. The CDR3 totals 14 residues. The V gene's germline CDR1 is KGHSH and CDR2 LQKENI. CDR3 amino acids: CASSPSRTGYEQYF. For the CDR3, the DNA is TGTGCCAGCTCACCTTCCCGGACAGGCTACGAGCAGTACTTC.

The chain joins TRBV6-1 to TRBJ2-3, with TRBD2 matching over 10 bases. This CDR3 has 20 residues. Germline assignment: CDR1 MNHNS and CDR2 SASEGT. V shed 7 bases, J shed 4 bases, and the junction held 23 bases outside the gene matches. DNA of the CDR3: TGTGCCAGCAACCCACCGCAGGGAAGTCAGCGGGGGGGCGGTGCAGATACGCAGTATTTT. Translating it yields CASNPPQGSQRGGGADTQYF.

V usage is TRBV27 and J usage is TRBJ2-5; 10 nucleotides align to TRBD1. Trimming cost V 5 bases and J 5 bases; bases outside gene matches: 8. CDR1 and CDR2 from the germline V gene are MNHEY and SMNVEV (reference sequence). The CDR3 sequence is 15 residues long. CDR3 nucleotides: TGTGCCAGCAGTGCCCGGACAGGGGGAAGGGAGACCCAGTACTTC. This codes for CASSARTGGRETQYF.

V gene TRBV20-1 combines with J gene TRBJ1-6; D is undetermined. Germline V CDR1 and CDR2: DFQATT, SNEGSKA (reference sequence). The CDR3 spans 14 residues. V shed 2 bases and J shed 14 bases, with 19 bases lying between them. The CDR3 DNA sequence: TGCAGTGCTAGACCCCACGAGGGAGGTTCGGCCCTCCACTTT. This translates into CSARPHEGGSALHF.

This clonotype was observed a few times. The DNA of the CDR3 is TGCGCCAGCAGCCAAGGGCCGGGCCAGGGTGAGGAAAAACTGTTTTTT. The encoded protein is CASSQGPGQGEEKLFF. The V and J genes are TRBV4-3 and TRBJ1-4, with D tentatively TRBD1 (5 bases). Germline V lookup: CDR1 LGHNA, CDR2 YSLEER. CDR3 length: 16 residues. Deletions cut 1 base from V and 8 bases from J, with 17 bases between.

The chain recombines TRBV28 with TRBJ1-5, with 8 bases fitting TRBD1. Germline CDR1 MDHEN, CDR2 SYDVKM. Unmatched junction bases numbered 11, after V lost 6 bases and J lost 7 bases. The CDR3 runs 15 residues. The CDR3 DNA follows: TGTGCCAGCAGCATTAGGACAGGGCTGAGGCAGCCCCAGCATTTT. It yields the protein CASSIRTGLRQPQHF.

This clonotype was observed a few times. This chain uses TRBV12-3 or TRBV12-4 with TRBJ2-2; D is unresolved. This CDR3 is built from 15 residues. V lost 4 bases and J 4 bases, leaving 13 bases between the germline ends. As DNA, the CDR3 is TGTGCCAGCAGTTGGGTGAACAGACCCACCGGGGAGCTGTTTTTT. Translating gives CASSWVNRPTGELFF.

This clonotype was seen only a few times. The rearrangement joins TRBV11-2 to TRBJ2-7; weak D call: TRBD1 (6 bases). There are 14 residues in the CDR3. Germline V gives CDR1 SGHAT, CDR2 FQNNGV. V was cut by 4 bases and J by 7 bases, with 17 bases left in between. The CDR3 reads CASSSGTRQYEQYF. CDR3 nucleotides: TGTGCCAGCAGCTCCGGGACACGCCAATATGAGCAGTACTTC.

The chain recombines TRBV19 with TRBJ2-1, with a tentative D call TRBD2 (7 bases). V lost 3 bases and J lost 1, with 25 bases in between. Per germline, CDR1 LNHDA and CDR2 SQIVND (reference sequence). This CDR3 is built from 20 residues. CDR3 residues: CASSIGVRGPEQYSYNEQFF. In DNA, the CDR3 is TGTGCCAGTAGTATCGGGGTGCGGGGGCCAGAACAATATTCCTACAATGAGCAGTTCTTC.